This record covers a single TCR beta chain. This entry belongs to a study of blood T cell repertoires in COVID-19. Per the authors' pipeline: From reference gene primer amplification, estimates of nucleated cell counts were derived. TCRdb's copy holds only in-frame clones and misses some; the assay was immunoSEQ multiplex PCR. V, J and clone size were drawn from that table, and D and trimming were deduced from the DNA. The sample shows under 200,000 clones, around 83% of them seen only once. The V segment lost 7 bases and the J segment 6 bases; nucleotides outside the gene matches: 5. The CDR3 runs to 14 residues. The germline V gene encodes CDR1 SNHLY and CDR2 FYNNEI.

V and J are TRBV2 and TRBJ1-4; 10 bases line up with TRBD1. This TCR came from a woman aged 40 to 50 with acute or convalescent COVID-19. Sequencing was done on a sample of peripheral blood. CDR3 sequence (DNA): TGTGCCAGCAAGAGCGGGACAGGGGATGAAAAACTGTTTTTT. Its translation: CASKSGTGDEKLFF.